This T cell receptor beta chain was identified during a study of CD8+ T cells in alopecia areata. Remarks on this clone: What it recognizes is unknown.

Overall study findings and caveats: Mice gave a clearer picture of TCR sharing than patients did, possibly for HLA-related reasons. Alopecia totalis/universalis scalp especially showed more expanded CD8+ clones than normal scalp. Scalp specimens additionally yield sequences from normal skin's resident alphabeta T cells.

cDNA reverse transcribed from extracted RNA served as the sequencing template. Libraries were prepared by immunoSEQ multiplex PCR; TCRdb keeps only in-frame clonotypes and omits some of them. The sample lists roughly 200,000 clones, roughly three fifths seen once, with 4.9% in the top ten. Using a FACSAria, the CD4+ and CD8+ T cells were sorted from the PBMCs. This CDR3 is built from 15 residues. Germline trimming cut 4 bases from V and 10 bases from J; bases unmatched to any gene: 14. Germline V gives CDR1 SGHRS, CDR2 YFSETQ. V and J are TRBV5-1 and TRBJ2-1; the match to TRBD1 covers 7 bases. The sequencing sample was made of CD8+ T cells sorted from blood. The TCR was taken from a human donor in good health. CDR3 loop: CASSARTGGPEEQFF. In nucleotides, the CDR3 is TGCGCCAGCAGCGCCCGGACAGGAGGCCCCGAGGAGCAGTTCTTC.